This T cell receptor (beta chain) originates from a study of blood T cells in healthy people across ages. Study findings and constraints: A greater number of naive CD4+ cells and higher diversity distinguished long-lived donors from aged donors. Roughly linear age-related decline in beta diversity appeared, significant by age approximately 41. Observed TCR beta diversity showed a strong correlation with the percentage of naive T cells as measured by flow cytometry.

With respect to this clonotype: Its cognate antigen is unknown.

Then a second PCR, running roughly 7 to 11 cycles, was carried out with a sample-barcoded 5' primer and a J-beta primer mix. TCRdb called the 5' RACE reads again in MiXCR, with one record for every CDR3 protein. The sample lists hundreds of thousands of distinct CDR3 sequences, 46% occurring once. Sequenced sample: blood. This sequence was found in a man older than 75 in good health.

CDR3 sequence: CASSQLAGGQTQYF. CDR3 DNA: TGTGCCAGCAGCCAACTAGCGGGGGGCCAGACCCAGTACTTC. V and J are TRBV2 and TRBJ2-5; 12 nucleotides agree with TRBD2. With V trimmed by 6 bases and J by 6 bases, 5 bases remained unmatched. Germline CDR1 SNHLY, CDR2 FYNNEI. The CDR3 is 14 amino acids.